Shown below are 27 T cell receptor beta chains from a single sample sequenced in a study of blood T cells in healthy people across ages. Primed by a sample-barcoded 5' primer and a J-beta primer mix, a second PCR proceeded for about 6 to 12 cycles. TCRdb called the 5' RACE reads again in MiXCR, with one record for every CDR3 protein. The sample shows hundreds of thousands of distinct CDR3 sequences, 46% of them seen only once. What was sequenced was blood. Receptors were obtained from an elderly man in good health.

This clonotype has more than one count but fewer than ten. V and J are TRBV29-1 and TRBJ1-2; 7 bases are a match to TRBD1. The CDR3 is made up of 11 amino acids. Trimming cost V 8 bases and J 8 bases; bases outside gene matches: 8. CDR1 and CDR2 from the germline V gene are SQVTM and ANQGSEA. The CDR3 reads CSFTGERGYTF. In nucleotides, the CDR3 is TGCAGCTTCACAGGGGAGAGAGGCTACACCTTC.

There are a few counts of this clonotype. The rearrangement links TRBV7-6 to TRBJ2-7, with 9 positions matching TRBD1. The V and J ends lost 0 bases and 3 bases, in that order; junction bases with no gene match: 6. The CDR3 consists of 16 residues. Germline V CDR1 and CDR2: SGHVS, FNYEAQ. The DNA of the CDR3 is TGTGCCAGCAGCTTAGCGCAAGGACAGGGGTTCTACGAGCAGTACTTC. This translates into CASSLAQGQGFYEQYF.

This sequence joins TRBV7-9 and TRBJ2-1; D is uncertain. The CDR3 is made up of 14 amino acids. V lost 3 bases to trimming and J lost 5 bases, with 11 bases between them. CDR1 and CDR2 (germline): SEHNR, FQNEAQ (reference sequence). In nucleotides, the CDR3 is TGTGCCAGCAGCTTCCGTCCCTCGAACAATGAGCAGTTCTTC. Encoded protein: CASSFRPSNNEQFF.

This clonotype was seen more than once but under ten times. The genes are TRBV2 and TRBJ2-3, with 8 nucleotides matching TRBD1. Germline trimming cut 2 bases from V and 3 bases from J; bases unmatched to any gene: 7. The length of the CDR3 is 16 residues. Germline values: CDR1 SNHLY, CDR2 FYNNEI. The CDR3 region has the DNA TGTGCCAGCAGTGAAATCCCGGACAGGGAAACAGATACGCAGTATTTT. Protein: CASSEIPDRETDTQYF.

The chain combines TRBV5-4 with TRBJ2-7, with TRBD1 matching 11 bases. This CDR3 has 13 amino acids. Per the germline V gene, CDR1 is SGHNT and CDR2 is YYREEE (reference sequence). J was trimmed by 7 bases and V by 3 bases; bases with no gene match: 3. The CDR3 DNA follows: TGTGCCAGCAGCTCGGACAGGGGGCAAGAGCAGTACTTC. It specifies CASSSDRGQEQYF.

This clonotype was seen at least ten times. The chain couples TRBV20-1 to TRBJ2-1, with 14 nucleotides matching TRBD2. Germline V gene data show CDR1 as DFQATT and CDR2 as SNEGSKA (reference sequence). Trimming cost V 3 bases and J 6 bases; bases outside gene matches: 7. The CDR3 extends over 16 amino acids. The chain's CDR3 is CSARGFGTSGSNEQFF. The CDR3 region has the DNA TGCAGTGCTAGGGGATTCGGGACTAGCGGGAGCAATGAGCAGTTCTTC.

V is TRBV20-1 and J is TRBJ2-2; 7 bases line up with TRBD1. The CDR3 contains 15 residues. The V and J ends lost 1 base and 4 bases, in that order; junction bases with no gene match: 6. CDR1 is DFQATT and CDR2 is SNEGSKA in the germline V gene (reference sequence). CDR3 in amino acids: CSARGQGVGTGELFF. The DNA of the CDR3 is TGCAGTGCTAGAGGACAGGGTGTGGGCACCGGGGAGCTGTTTTTT.

This chain connects TRBV29-1 to TRBJ1-1, with 7 bases fitting TRBD1. Germline CDR1 SQVTM, CDR2 ANQGSEA. J was trimmed by 5 bases and V by 0 bases; bases with no gene match: 6. The CDR3 contains 14 residues. The CDR3 DNA sequence: TGCAGCGTTGAAGAACGGCAGGGGGGGACTGAAGCTTTCTTT. This codes for CSVEERQGGTEAFF. The full variable domain, with the rest looked up from reference TRBV29-1 and TRBJ1-1, is SAVISQKPSRDICQRGTSLTIQCQVDSQVTMMFWYRQQPGQSLTLIATANQGSEATYESGFVIDKFPISRPNLTFSTLTVSNMSPEDSSIYLCSVEERQGGTEAFFGQGTRLTVV.

With respect to this clonotype: Sequence at one end of the junction differs from germline and may be a read error. This chain joins TRBV11-2 and TRBJ2-1; possibly TRBD1 for D (6 bases). Matching the DNA end better, TRBJ2-7 makes the J call doubtful. Germline CDR1 SGHAT, CDR2 FQNNGV. The CDR3 is 14 residues long. In nucleotides, the CDR3 is TGTGTCAGCAGACCAGACAGGACCAACAATGAGCAGTACTTC. It codes for CVSRPDRTNNEQYF.

This sequence joins TRBV27 and TRBJ2-5; TRBD2 might be the D (7 bases). V lost 9 bases, J lost 3 bases, and 17 bases lay in between. The length of the CDR3 is 14 residues. From germline, CDR1 is MNHEY and CDR2 SMNVEV (reference sequence). In DNA, the CDR3 is TGTGCCAGATCGTCACGGGGGGCCAAAGAGACCCAGTACTTC. This sequence encodes CARSSRGAKETQYF.

The CDR3 loop is CASSQANRGADTQYF. Written as DNA, the CDR3 is TGTGCCAGCAGCCAAGCAAACAGGGGGGCAGATACGCAGTATTTT. V gene TRBV3-1 combines with J gene TRBJ2-3; 8 nucleotides match TRBD1. The CDR3 is made up of 15 amino acids. J lost 4 bases, V lost 1 base, and 4 bases had no gene match. The germline V gene encodes CDR1 LGHDT and CDR2 YNNKEL (reference sequence).

This chain connects TRBV11-1 to TRBJ2-7, with D possibly being TRBD1 or TRBD2 (6 bases each). CDR1 is SGHAT, CDR2 FQDESV, per germline (reference sequence). V shed 5 bases and J shed 4 bases, with 15 bases lying between them. This CDR3 is built from 14 residues. In DNA, the CDR3 is TGTGCCAGCAGCCTTAACGGGGGCCAGTACGAGCAGTACTTC. Translation: CASSLNGGQYEQYF.

This sequence joins TRBV6-1 and TRBJ1-2, with 7 bases matching TRBD1. The ends lost 7 bases at V and 2 bases at J; junction bases unmatched: 4. Germline lookup yields CDR1 MNHNS and CDR2 SASEGT. This CDR3 has 13 amino acids. For the CDR3, the DNA is TGTGCCAGCACCCCGGACAGGAACTATGGCTACACCTTC. Amino acid sequence: CASTPDRNYGYTF.

This chain connects TRBV18 to TRBJ2-1; 7 nucleotides match TRBD2. The germline V gene has CDR1 KGHSH and CDR2 LQKENI. This CDR3 is 16 amino acids long. With 1 base clipped from V and 10 bases from J, the junction kept 13 bases outside the gene matches. The CDR3, as DNA: TGTGCCAGCTCACCACAGTTGTGGGAGGGAGGCCACGAGCAGTTCTTC. Translated, it gives CASSPQLWEGGHEQFF.

The chain carries TRBV9 and TRBJ2-7; the match to TRBD2 covers 9 bases. Looked up from germline, CDR1 is SGDLS and CDR2 is YYNGEE. V dropped 3 bases and J dropped 4; count of bases not matched to a gene: 8. CDR3 length: 15 residues. Here the CDR3 DNA reads TGTGCCAGCAGCGGGTATAGCGGGAGCGGGTACGAGCAGTACTTC. Its protein product is CASSGYSGSGYEQYF.

The chain is built from TRBV11-2 and TRBJ2-3; weak D call: TRBD2 (6 bases). Germline lookup yields CDR1 SGHAT and CDR2 FQNNGV. Trimming took off 5 bases at V and 4 bases at J, with 19 bases between the two ends. The CDR3 consists of 16 residues. Written as DNA, the CDR3 is TGTGCCAGCAGCCTGACTAGTCCCACTCTCCCAGATACGCAGTATTTT. This gives the protein CASSLTSPTLPDTQYF.

The chain has TRBV11-3 and TRBJ2-5; perhaps TRBD1 as D (6 bases). Trimming left V 5 bases short and J 3 bases short, with 10 bases between. The CDR3 consists of 13 residues. Germline values: CDR1 SGHNT, CDR2 YENEEA. Written as DNA, the CDR3 is TGTGCCAGCAGCCGCCGGGACAAAGAGACCCAGTACTTC. Translating it yields CASSRRDKETQYF.

The chain uses TRBV6-5 and TRBJ1-3; 7 nucleotides align to TRBD1. From germline, CDR1 is MNHEY and CDR2 SVGAGI. CDR3 size: 14 residues. The V segment lost 6 bases and the J segment 4 bases; nucleotides outside the gene matches: 6. DNA for the CDR3: TGTGCCAGCAGCTACAGGGGAATGGGAAACACCATATATTTT. This sequence encodes CASSYRGMGNTIYF.

The rearrangement joins TRBV5-1 to TRBJ2-1; 8 positions match TRBD1. The J call may be mistaken, given a closer DNA end match to TRBJ2-7. Germline CDR1 and CDR2: SGHRS and YFSETQ. The CDR3 covers 16 residues. CDR3 nucleotide sequence: TGCGCCAGCAGTCGGAGCTCAGGGGGCATGTACAATGAGCAGTACTTC. Protein: CASSRSSGGMYNEQYF.

The J gene is TRBJ1-2, the V gene TRBV28, with D hard to call. The germline V gene has CDR1 MDHEN and CDR2 SYDVKM. Trimming took off 2 bases at V and 0 bases at J, with 10 bases between the two ends. CDR3 length: 15 amino acids. The DNA of the CDR3 is TGTGCCAGCAGTTTAGGATTTTCAGCTAACTATGGCTACACCTTC. It yields the protein CASSLGFSANYGYTF.

The chain carries TRBV6-1 and TRBJ2-2; D not resolved. The V end was cut by 5 bases, the J end by 6 bases, with 13 bases between. CDR3 size: 14 residues. The V gene's germline CDR1 is MNHNS and CDR2 SASEGT. CDR3 region: CASSMVSGPGELFF. The CDR3 DNA follows: TGTGCCAGCAGTATGGTGAGTGGGCCCGGGGAGCTGTTTTTT.

CDR3 region: CASSGSSGRWGTDTQYF. CDR3 nucleotide sequence: TGTGCCAGCAGCGGAAGTAGCGGGAGATGGGGCACAGATACGCAGTATTTT. The J gene is TRBJ2-3, the V gene TRBV11-2; 9 nucleotides line up with TRBD2. Germline CDR1 SGHAT, CDR2 FQNNGV. Trimming at V came to 5 bases and at J to 1 base, leaving 10 bases not matched to a gene. The CDR3 sequence is 17 residues long.

A note on this clonotype: A much more abundant neighbour one base away suggests this may be a read error. The rearrangement joins TRBV12-3 or TRBV12-4 to TRBJ2-7; D possibly matches TRBD1 or TRBD2 (6 bases each). The CDR3 extends over 15 amino acids. Trimming removed 1 base from V and 2 bases from J, with 12 bases in between. The CDR3 sequence: CASSLGGANPYEQYF. In nucleotides, the CDR3 is TGTGCCAGCAGTTTAGGGGGGGCGAACCCCTACGAGCAGTACTTC.

The V gene is TRBV5-1, the J gene TRBJ2-2; possibly TRBD1 for D (6 bases). The CDR3 extends over 16 amino acids. Germline CDR1 reads SGHRS; CDR2 reads YFSETQ. V lost 1 base to trimming and J lost 5 bases, with 15 bases between them. The DNA of the CDR3 is TGCGCCAGCAGCTTGAACACGGCAGGGGAAACCGGGGAGCTGTTTTTT. This translates into CASSLNTAGETGELFF.

There are a few counts of this clonotype. The chain combines TRBV5-1 with TRBJ2-3; TRBD2 aligns across 10 bases. This CDR3 has 15 amino acids. V trimming: 4 bases; J trimming: 0 bases; junction bases outside the gene matches: 2. Germline V gene lookup returns CDR1 SGHRS and CDR2 YFSETQ. Here the CDR3 reads CASSGTSASTDTQYF. The CDR3 DNA follows: TGCGCCAGCAGCGGGACTAGCGCAAGCACAGATACGCAGTATTTT.

The V gene is TRBV4-3, the J gene TRBJ2-1; the D gene is possibly TRBD1 (6 bases). The CDR3 has 15 amino acids. V lost 1 base to trimming and J lost 15 bases, with 22 bases between them. CDR1 is LGHNA, CDR2 YSLEER, per germline. CDR3 residues: CASSQGSGDGWSPFF. The CDR3 DNA reads TGCGCCAGCAGCCAAGGTTCAGGGGACGGATGGTCACCGTTCTTC.

The sample holds a few counts of this clonotype. The rearrangement links TRBV7-2 to TRBJ2-7; 13 positions agree with TRBD2. V lost 4 bases and J lost 2; bases outside the gene matches: 2. The CDR3 runs to 15 residues. Per germline, CDR1 SGHTA and CDR2 FQGNSA. CDR3 in amino acids: CASSSGTSGAYEQYF. For the CDR3, the DNA is TGTGCCAGCAGCTCGGGGACTAGCGGGGCCTACGAGCAGTACTTC.